Presented here are 26 T cell receptor beta chains from one specimen sequenced in a study of blood T cell repertoires in COVID-19. TCRdb's copy holds only in-frame clones and misses some; the assay was immunoSEQ multiplex PCR. This repertoire shows 100,000 or so clones, around 87% found once; its top ten account for nearly 20%. Specimen: peripheral blood. All receptors derive from a human donor in a cohort sampled during active COVID-19.

The rearrangement uses TRBV28 and TRBJ2-4; tentative D call: TRBD1 (6 bases). The CDR3 totals 13 residues. V lost 6 bases to trimming and J lost 7 bases, with 13 bases between them. Germline values: CDR1 MDHEN, CDR2 SYDVKM. The chain's CDR3 is CASSPRGLNIQYF. The CDR3 DNA is TGTGCCAGCAGCCCGAGGGGGTTGAACATTCAGTACTTC.

This clone has more than one count but fewer than ten. The chain combines TRBV5-5 with TRBJ2-7, with D unresolved. V was cut by 0 bases and J by 2 bases, with 6 bases left in between. Germline V CDR1 and CDR2: SGHKS, YYEKEE (reference sequence). The CDR3 extends over 13 amino acids. The CDR3 coding sequence is TGTGCCAGCAGCTTGGCGGGTACCTACGAGCAGTACTTC. This sequence encodes CASSLAGTYEQYF. The full variable domain, rest sourced from reference TRBV5-5 and TRBJ2-7, is DAGVTQSPTHLIKTRGQQVTLRCSPISGHKSVSWYQQVLGQGPQFIFQYYEKEERGRGNFPDRFSARQFPNYSSELNVNALLLGDSALYLCASSLAGTYEQYFGPGTRLTVT.

J is TRBJ2-7 and V is TRBV28; D is unresolved. Germline CDR1 MDHEN, CDR2 SYDVKM. The CDR3 has 11 residues. Trimming pared 5 bases from V and 10 bases from J, leaving 12 bases between. DNA of the CDR3: TGTGCCAGCAGTCCCGGTATAGAACAGTACTTC. This sequence encodes CASSPGIEQYF. Full variable domain (outside the CDR3, taken from reference TRBV28 and TRBJ2-7): DVKVTQSSRYLVKRTGEKVFLECVQDMDHENMFWYRQDPGLGLRLIYFSYDVKMKEKGDIPEGYSVSREKKERFSLILESASTNQTSMYLCASSPGIEQYFGPGTRLTVT.

This chain connects TRBV5-1 to TRBJ1-1; 7 nucleotides match TRBD1. The CDR3 is made up of 15 amino acids. Germline values: CDR1 SGHRS, CDR2 YFSETQ. V was clipped by 0 bases and J by 1 base; unmatched bases: 3. CDR3 sequence (DNA): TGCGCCAGCAGCTTGGCAGGGGGAAGGAACACTGAAGCTTTCTTT. Translation: CASSLAGGRNTEAFF.

The V call is TRBV5-4, the J call TRBJ1-2, with D tentatively TRBD1 (5 bases). The CDR3 sequence is 14 residues long. Germline-derived CDR1 and CDR2 are SGHNT and YYREEE (reference sequence). V was shortened by 4 bases and J by 8 bases, with 18 bases between the two germline ends. In DNA form, the CDR3 reads TGTGCCAGCAGCCTAGGTACCAGGGTAAGCGGCTACACCTTC. This sequence encodes CASSLGTRVSGYTF.

The CDR3 sequence is CASSLTRSSFYNEQFF. Here the CDR3 DNA reads TGTGCCAGCAGTTTGACACGGTCATCCTTCTACAATGAGCAGTTCTTC. The chain uses TRBV6-5 and TRBJ2-1, with D hard to call. Germline values: CDR1 MNHEY, CDR2 SVGAGI. The CDR3 consists of 16 residues. Trimming took 4 bases from V and 3 from J, leaving 16 bases between them.

Here the CDR3 reads CASSGDGTGGVEQYF. DNA of the CDR3: TGTGCCAGCAGCGGAGACGGGACAGGGGGGGTCGAGCAGTACTTC. The chain uses TRBV2 and TRBJ2-7, with TRBD1 identical over 11 bases. This CDR3 has 15 residues. From germline, CDR1 is SNHLY and CDR2 FYNNEI. V shed 6 bases, J shed 6 bases, and the junction held 10 bases outside the gene matches.

In its sample, this clone was seen once. V is TRBV10-3 and J is TRBJ2-1, with 11 bases aligning to TRBD1. CDR1 is ENHRY and CDR2 is SYGVKD in the germline V gene. V lost 11 bases and J lost 6; bases outside the gene matches: 9. This CDR3 is built from 14 residues. The CDR3 DNA sequence: TGTGCCTCCAGGTCGGGGACAGGGGGCAATGAGCAGTTCTTC. Translating it yields CASRSGTGGNEQFF.

The rearrangement uses TRBV7-9 and TRBJ2-1, with 9 positions matching TRBD2. Trimming cost V 11 bases and J 7 bases; bases outside gene matches: 12. In germline, CDR1 is SEHNR, CDR2 FQNEAQ (reference sequence). The CDR3 totals 14 residues. The DNA for the CDR3 is TGTGCCTCCGCCCGGCTAGCGGGAAATAATGAGCAGTTCTTC. Amino acids: CASARLAGNNEQFF.

This chain connects TRBV28 to TRBJ1-2, with 8 nucleotides matching TRBD1. This CDR3 has 13 amino acids. The germline V gene has CDR1 MDHEN and CDR2 SYDVKM. The V segment lost 5 bases and the J segment 8 bases; nucleotides outside the gene matches: 7. DNA for the CDR3: TGTGCCAGCAGTGTCCCAGGGGGCGGCGGCTACACCTTC. Protein product: CASSVPGGGGYTF.

The rearrangement links TRBV16 to TRBJ2-1, with a possible D match to TRBD2 (7 bases). V was cut by 9 bases and J by 8 bases, with 23 bases left in between. This CDR3 is built from 15 residues. CDR1 is KGHSY and CDR2 is FQNENV in the germline V gene. The CDR3 here is CARPSSGGADDEQFF. CDR3 DNA: TGTGCCAGGCCCTCCAGTGGGGGGGCTGATGATGAGCAGTTCTTC.

The chain joins TRBV4-1 to TRBJ2-5, with 7 bases lining up with TRBD1. The CDR3 spans 14 residues. Germline values: CDR1 MGHRA, CDR2 YSYEKL. Unmatched junction bases numbered 2, after V lost 3 bases and J lost 1 base. In DNA form, the CDR3 reads TGCGCCAGCAGCCAGGGGACAGTCCAAGAGACCCAGTACTTC. It yields the protein CASSQGTVQETQYF.

The V gene is TRBV7-7, the J gene TRBJ2-3, with 7 bases fitting TRBD2. V was pared by 1 base and J by 4 bases, with 5 bases of the junction left unmatched. The CDR3 is made up of 15 amino acids. Looked up from germline, CDR1 is SSHAT and CDR2 is FNYEAQ (reference sequence). The CDR3 DNA is TGTGCCAGCAGCTTAGTCGGGGGGAATGCAGATACGCAGTATTTT. Its protein is CASSLVGGNADTQYF.

The chain combines TRBV6-5 with TRBJ1-5; no definite D call. The CDR3 length is 12 residues. Deletions cut 6 bases from V and 7 bases from J, with 10 bases between. Germline V lookup: CDR1 MNHEY, CDR2 SVGAGI. The chain's CDR3 is CASRAGGQPQHF. In DNA, the CDR3 is TGTGCCAGCAGGGCCGGAGGGCAGCCCCAGCATTTT.

A note on this clone: Other DNA sequences of this sample code for an identical CDR3. The chain couples TRBV6-2 or TRBV6-3 to TRBJ2-2, with a tentative D call TRBD2 (5 bases). Germline loops: CDR1 MNHEY, CDR2 SVGEGT. Between the trimmed V and J ends, which lost 2 bases and 4 bases, there was a span of 5 bases. The CDR3 runs to 13 residues. In nucleotides, the CDR3 is TGTGCCAGCAGTTACCGGGGCACCGGGGAGCTGTTTTTT. Translated: CASSYRGTGELFF.

The CDR3 DNA follows: TGTGCCAGCAGTCTACGGGGTTGGGACGAGCAGTACTTC. Translation gives CASSLRGWDEQYF. The V and J genes are TRBV6-6 and TRBJ2-7, with D maybe TRBD2 (5 bases). The CDR3 consists of 13 residues. CDR1 and CDR2 (germline): MNHNY, SVGAGI (reference sequence). Trimming removed 5 bases at V and 5 bases at J, with 13 bases between.

This clone has a single count. The chain joins TRBV6-1 to TRBJ2-7; D unresolved. Trimming took 0 bases from V and 9 from J, leaving 6 bases between them. CDR1 MNHNS and CDR2 SASEGT come from the germline V gene. The length of the CDR3 is 11 residues. CDR3 in amino acids: CASSEAAVQYF. CDR3 coding DNA: TGTGCCAGCAGTGAAGCCGCGGTGCAGTACTTC.

In its sample, this clone was seen a few times. The CDR3 bases are TGTGCCAGCAGAGGACAGGCGACCTACGAGCAGTACTTC. Translating gives CASRGQATYEQYF. The chain uses TRBV28 and TRBJ2-7; 7 bases line up with TRBD1. The trim removed 6 bases at V and 2 bases at J, leaving 4 bases unmatched. CDR3 length: 13 residues. The V gene's germline CDR1 is MDHEN and CDR2 SYDVKM.

This rearrangement joins TRBV27 to TRBJ2-1; 8 nucleotides match TRBD1. Germline CDR1 MNHEY, CDR2 SMNVEV (reference sequence). The CDR3 is 17 residues long. V shed 4 bases and J 4 bases; nucleotides not matched to a gene: 12. CDR3 nucleotides: TGTGCCAGCAGTTCGGCCCCAGGGGGCAGGGCTTACAATGAGCAGTTCTTC. Protein: CASSSAPGGRAYNEQFF.

This chain joins TRBV7-9 and TRBJ2-1; D gene uncertain. Trimming removed 5 bases at V and 7 bases at J, with 6 bases between. The CDR3 has 11 amino acids. Germline CDR1 reads SEHNR; CDR2 reads FQNEAQ (reference sequence). CDR3 nucleotide sequence: TGTGCCAGCAGCCTCCGGAATGAGCAGTTCTTC. Its protein product is CASSLRNEQFF.

The chain employs TRBV19 and TRBJ1-5, with TRBD1 as a possible D gene (6 bases). The CDR3 has 18 amino acids. V dropped 9 bases and J dropped 3 bases, with 27 bases sitting between them. Looked up from germline, CDR1 is LNHDA and CDR2 is SQIVND (reference sequence). The CDR3 protein is CARHGGRQVGSLNQPQHF. The CDR3 DNA reads TGTGCCAGGCACGGGGGGCGACAGGTTGGGAGTCTCAATCAGCCCCAGCATTTT.

V gene TRBV19 combines with J gene TRBJ2-5, with 7 bases that match TRBD1. Germline V gene sequence: CDR1 LNHDA, CDR2 SQIVND (reference sequence). Germline trimming cut 2 bases from V and 1 base from J; bases unmatched to any gene: 1. The CDR3 runs 14 residues. The CDR3 here is CASSITGAQETQYF. The CDR3 bases are TGTGCCAGTAGTATAACAGGGGCCCAAGAGACCCAGTACTTC. Combining the CDR3 with reference TRBV19 and TRBJ2-5 gives the whole variable domain DGGITQSPKYLFRKEGQNVTLSCEQNLNHDAMYWYRQDPGQGLRLIYYSQIVNDFQKGDIAEGYSVSREKKESFPLTVTSAQKNPTAFYLCASSITGAQETQYFGPGTRLLVL.

V gene TRBV6-2 or TRBV6-3 combines with J gene TRBJ2-1; D gene ambiguous. V lost 0 bases and J lost 4, with 4 bases in between. The CDR3 loop spans 13 amino acids. Germline V CDR1 and CDR2: MNHEY, SVGEGT. For the CDR3, the DNA is TGTGCCAGCAGTTACTCCAGGTACAATGAGCAGTTCTTC. Amino acids: CASSYSRYNEQFF.

The rearrangement uses TRBV28 and TRBJ2-2; perhaps TRBD2 as D (5 bases). In germline, CDR1 is MDHEN, CDR2 SYDVKM. V gave up 3 bases and J gave up 0 bases, with 8 bases separating them. The CDR3 extends over 15 amino acids. CDR3 protein: CASSLTGTNTGELFF. CDR3 in DNA: TGTGCCAGCAGTTTGACGGGAACGAACACCGGGGAGCTGTTTTTT.

The CDR3, as DNA: TGTGCCAGCAGCTTCGGGACAGGTGATGAAAAACTGTTTTTT. This encodes CASSFGTGDEKLFF. V usage is TRBV4-2 and J usage is TRBJ1-4; the match to TRBD1 covers 8 bases. Per the germline V gene, CDR1 is LGHNA and CDR2 is YNFKEQ. There are 14 residues in the CDR3. J lost 6 bases, V lost 5 bases, and 5 bases had no gene match.

The genes are TRBV11-2 and TRBJ2-7; 10 nucleotides agree with TRBD2. Trimming cost V 5 bases and J 3 bases; bases outside gene matches: 7. This CDR3 comprises 15 residues. CDR1 is SGHAT and CDR2 is FQNNGV in the germline V gene. The CDR3 DNA reads as TGTGCCAGCAGCCAAGAGGGACTAGCGCTCTACGAGCAGTACTTC. This sequence encodes CASSQEGLALYEQYF.